Given below is one T cell receptor beta chain in context. The sample comes from a study of control samples from healthy donors and cancer patients. Generated by immunoSEQ multiplex PCR, the TCRdb table keeps only in-frame clones and is missing some. The data contain some 120,000 clones, approximately 87% of them seen just once; the ten biggest clones take up around 3%. The source material was blood. The receptor's source is a man in his 60s in good health.

The CDR3: CASSWDINGETQYF. The CDR3 nucleotides are TGCGCCAGCAGCTGGGACATCAACGGGGAGACCCAGTACTTC. This rearrangement joins TRBV5-1 to TRBJ2-5, with a possible D match to TRBD1 (6 bases). Trimming pared 3 bases from V and 5 bases from J, leaving 14 bases between. Germline V gene data show CDR1 as SGHRS and CDR2 as YFSETQ. The CDR3 runs 14 residues. The complete variable domain, with remaining parts taken from reference TRBV5-1 and TRBJ2-5, reads KAGVTQTPRYLIKTRGQQVTLSCSPISGHRSVSWYQQTPGQGLQFLFEYFSETQRNKGNFPGRFSGRQFSNSRSEMNVSTLELGDSALYLCASSWDINGETQYFGPGTRLLVL.